This passage covers 22 T cell receptor beta chains from one sample sequenced in a study of CXCR3-negative and CXCR3-positive naive CD8 T cells. The libraries of TRB cDNA were constructed through 5' RACE using UMI labels. TCRdb derives one entry per CDR3 protein from the 5' RACE reads, leaving out DNA. Its table records about 8,300 distinct CDR3 sequences. The specimen sequenced was naive CXCR3- CD8+ T cells from blood. Stated subset: CD45RO-CCR7+CD27+CD95- naive CD8+ T cells lacking CXCR3 (TNR3-). The receptors stem from a human donor in good health. Some clones in this sample may be carry-over from other donors' samples.

This clonotype is classed as medium-sized (0.01 to 0.1%) by frequency. This chain joins TRBV12-5 and TRBJ2-3; TCRdb's D gene call, TRBD2, goes unchecked for lack of DNA. CDR1 is LGHNT and CDR2 is FRNRAP in the germline V gene. This CDR3 is 16 amino acids long. CDR3 in amino acids: CASGPPRREGADTQYF.

The chain carries TRBV11-2 and TRBJ2-3; TCRdb reports TRBD2, a call that lacks DNA to check it against. The CDR3 consists of 17 residues. Per germline, CDR1 SGHAT and CDR2 FQNNGV. CDR3: CASSSTSGIVSTDTQYF.

In terms of frequency, this clonotype is medium-sized. The V and J genes are TRBV5-1 and TRBJ1-1; the D gene TCRdb calls, TRBD1, cannot be checked with no DNA. Looked up from germline, CDR1 is SGHRS and CDR2 is YFSETQ. CDR3 length: 15 amino acids. CDR3 in amino acids: CASSYGQGSSTEAFF.

This clonotype is labeled medium-sized based on frequency. The rearrangement uses TRBV27 and TRBJ2-1. This CDR3 is built from 14 residues. CDR1 and CDR2 from the germline V gene are MNHEY and SMNVEV (reference sequence). CDR3 residues: CASSSISPQNEQFF.

Here the CDR3 reads CASSLDRANGYTF. The gene calls are TRBV7-9 and TRBJ1-2; the D gene TCRdb calls, TRBD1, cannot be checked with no DNA. Germline-derived CDR1 and CDR2 are SEHNR and FQNEAQ (reference sequence). The CDR3 runs to 13 residues.

The V call is TRBV15, the J call TRBJ2-1; TCRdb's assignment of TRBD2 cannot be checked, as there is no DNA. From germline, CDR1 is LNHNV and CDR2 YYDKDF (reference sequence). This CDR3 region has 13 residues. CDR3: CATSIPPAEEQFF.

Frequency places this clonotype as medium-sized. The chain links TRBV12-3 or TRBV12-4 to TRBJ2-5. The CDR3 covers 12 residues. The CDR3 loop is CASSLDGETQYF.

This chain links TRBV10-3 with TRBJ2-5; TCRdb outputs TRBD2, but without DNA this stays unchecked. The CDR3 length is 15 residues. Germline assignment: CDR1 ENHRY and CDR2 SYGVKD. CDR3 region: CAIRGLAGGGETQYF.

The genes are TRBV10-3 and TRBJ1-2. Germline values: CDR1 ENHRY, CDR2 SYGVKD. This CDR3 contains 13 residues. The CDR3 region is CAISEGTDYGYTF.

This chain's CDR3 is CASSPDNTEAFF. The chain employs TRBV18 and TRBJ1-1. CDR3 length: 12 residues. Germline values: CDR1 KGHSH, CDR2 LQKENI.

The CDR3 loop is CSVGRAGESRVYEQYF. The chain carries TRBV29-1 and TRBJ2-7; TCRdb calls TRBD2, which cannot be checked without DNA. The CDR3 runs 16 residues. CDR1 and CDR2 from the germline V gene are SQVTM and ANQGSEA.

This chain joins TRBV11-2 and TRBJ2-7. The germline gives CDR1 SGHAT, CDR2 FQNNGV. This CDR3 comprises 13 residues. This chain's CDR3 is CASSSDSSYEQYF.

The chain employs TRBV29-1 and TRBJ2-1. There are 15 residues in the CDR3. Germline V CDR1 and CDR2: SQVTM, ANQGSEA. This CDR3 is CSVEKALYSYNEQFF.

The chain links TRBV6-5 to TRBJ2-1; with no DNA, the TCRdb D assignment of TRBD2 cannot be verified. From germline, CDR1 is MNHEY and CDR2 SVGAGI. CDR3 length: 16 amino acids. Here the CDR3 reads CASSYSPGLAGNEQFF.

By frequency, this clonotype is medium-sized. The chain has TRBV7-9 and TRBJ2-2; the D call of TRBD2 rests on TCRdb alone, since no DNA is present to check it. The CDR3 is 15 residues long. The germline V gene encodes CDR1 SEHNR and CDR2 FQNEAQ (reference sequence). The CDR3 loop reads CASSGPSGNTGELFF.

The J gene is TRBJ2-2, the V gene TRBV9; the TRBD1 assignment by TCRdb is unverifiable without DNA. Germline lookup yields CDR1 SGDLS and CDR2 YYNGEE. CDR3 length equals 17 residues. This chain's CDR3 is CASSVSPGTANTGELFF.

The V call is TRBV15, the J call TRBJ2-3; TCRdb proposes TRBD2, but this gene call is untestable without DNA. The CDR3 runs 14 residues. Germline V gene data show CDR1 as LNHNV and CDR2 as YYDKDF (reference sequence). The CDR3: CATSPSGVTDTQYF.

This chain links TRBV13 with TRBJ2-4. The germline V gene encodes CDR1 PRHDT and CDR2 FYEKMQ (reference sequence). This CDR3 is built from 15 residues. CDR3 sequence reads: CASSLEGLAKNIQYF.

Frequency places this clonotype as medium-sized. J is TRBJ2-1 and V is TRBV4-1; TCRdb selects TRBD2, and the lack of DNA leaves this call unchecked. Germline V gene lookup returns CDR1 MGHRA and CDR2 YSYEKL. This CDR3 region has 16 residues. CDR3 sequence reads: CASSQISGMRYNEQFF.

This clonotype ranks as medium-sized in terms of frequency. V gene TRBV5-1 combines with J gene TRBJ2-1; the D gene TCRdb calls, TRBD1, cannot be checked with no DNA. The germline CDR1 and CDR2 sequences are SGHRS and YFSETQ. This CDR3 is built from 17 residues. CDR3 amino acids: CASSWRAGAQPYNEQFF.

The chain is built from TRBV6-1 and TRBJ2-4. The CDR3 loop spans 15 amino acids. The germline gives CDR1 MNHNS, CDR2 SASEGT. CDR3 sequence: CASSGSLLAKNIQYF.

The chain recombines TRBV29-1 with TRBJ1-2. The CDR3 is made up of 12 amino acids. Germline V gives CDR1 SQVTM, CDR2 ANQGSEA. The CDR3 reads CSVEAGLFDYTF.